This T cell receptor (beta chain) is drawn from a study of T cells in Graves' hyperthyroidism and ophthalmopathy. Findings and limits, study-wide: From stable hyperthyroidism, ophthalmopathy was set apart by a 13 V-J model.

Germline V gene data show CDR1 as DFQATT and CDR2 as SNEGSKA (reference sequence). The CDR3 is 14 amino acids. V was trimmed by 3 bases and J by 2 bases, leaving 14 bases between them. Graves' hyperthyroidism qualified as stable when ophthalmopathy did not progress within 18 months. These patients, aged 18 to 65, had recently diagnosed hyperthyroidism lasting under 2 months. Fresh peripheral blood, 7.5 to 10 ml of it, supplied the PBMCs. The sample holds many counts of this clonotype. Its antigen is not identified. Amplification targeted TCR beta CDR3 regions from RNA transcripts. TCR CDR3 regions were first amplified by RT-PCR with HTBI primers. Via MiXCR, TCRdb re-called the multiplex PCR reads, giving one row per CDR3 protein. The sample has around 690,000 distinct CDR3 sequences; about 18% are singletons.

Material: blood. The clonotype originates from a man aged 45-60 years with Graves' hyperthyroidism. The gene calls are TRBV20-1 and TRBJ2-7; D might be TRBD1 (6 bases). The CDR3: CSASRQGRTYEQYF. As DNA, the CDR3 is TGCAGTGCTAGTCGGCAGGGGAGAACCTACGAGCAGTACTTC.